The 8 T cell receptor beta chains given below trace back to one sample, sequenced in a study of CD8 T cells in Susac syndrome. RNA in amounts of about 0.5 to 1 ug was reverse transcribed with random hexamers. TCRdb re-derived calls from the immunoSEQ multiplex PCR reads in MiXCR, one entry per CDR3 protein. Of about 130,000 distinct CDR3 sequences listed, around 95% are singletons. What was sequenced was CD8+ T cells from PBMCs. Receptor source: a human donor with Susac syndrome.

This chain links TRBV13 with TRBJ1-1, with D unresolved. Trimming took 5 bases from V and 8 from J, leaving 15 bases between them. The germline gives CDR1 PRHDT, CDR2 FYEKMQ (reference sequence). The CDR3 extends over 13 amino acids. CDR3 loop: CASSTRRPDEAFF. The CDR3 bases are TGTGCCAGCAGCACACGCCGACCGGACGAAGCTTTCTTT. Based on the CDR3 plus reference TRBV13 and TRBJ1-1, the full variable domain is AAGVIQSPRHLIKEKRETATLKCYPIPRHDTVYWYQQGPGQDPQFLISFYEKMQSDKGSIPDRFSAQQFSDYHSELNMSSLELGDSALYFCASSTRRPDEAFFGQGTRLTVV.

The genes are TRBV7-9 and TRBJ2-1; 8 bases line up with TRBD1. Trimming took 5 bases from V and 7 from J; bases not matched to a gene: 7. The CDR3 covers 14 residues. Germline V gene lookup returns CDR1 SEHNR and CDR2 FQNEAQ (reference sequence). The CDR3 bases are TGTGCCAGCAGCCCGGACAGGGATGTAAATGAGCAGTTCTTC. It is translated as CASSPDRDVNEQFF.

This clonotype was seen more than once but under ten times. The chain combines TRBV27 with TRBJ2-7, with D perhaps TRBD1 (5 bases). Trimming took off 0 bases at V and 2 bases at J, with 8 bases between the two ends. Germline V lookup: CDR1 MNHEY, CDR2 SMNVEV (reference sequence). The CDR3 is 14 residues long. CDR3 DNA: TGTGCCAGCAGTTTATCCACAGGCCCCTACGAGCAGTACTTC. It is translated as CASSLSTGPYEQYF.

The chain combines TRBV7-8 with TRBJ2-5; D is ambiguous. CDR1 and CDR2 (germline): SGHVS, FQNEAQ. The CDR3 runs 11 residues. Trimming stripped 0 bases from V and 7 bases from J, with 3 bases between. In DNA form, the CDR3 reads TGTGCCAGCAGCTTAGCCGTGACCCAGTACTTC. Its translation is CASSLAVTQYF.

This chain joins TRBV7-6 and TRBJ1-5, with D unresolved. V gave up 1 base and J gave up 0 bases, with 7 bases separating them. Germline values: CDR1 SGHVS, CDR2 FNYEAQ. The CDR3 consists of 15 residues. The CDR3: CASSLVPYSNQPQHF. The CDR3 nucleotides read TGTGCCAGCAGCTTAGTCCCATATAGCAATCAGCCCCAGCATTTT.

V gene TRBV7-9 combines with J gene TRBJ2-5; D call uncertain. The CDR3 loop spans 12 amino acids. In germline, CDR1 is SEHNR, CDR2 FQNEAQ (reference sequence). V was cut by 5 bases and J by 1 base, with 5 bases left in between. CDR3: CASSALQETQYF. DNA for the CDR3: TGTGCCAGCAGCGCCCTCCAAGAGACCCAGTACTTC.

The chain recombines TRBV5-5 with TRBJ2-5, with D unclear. The V gene's germline CDR1 is SGHKS and CDR2 YYEKEE (reference sequence). CDR3 length equals 12 residues. The V gene lost 1 base and the J gene lost 5 bases, with 6 bases spanning the gap. CDR3 sequence (DNA): TGTGCCAGCAGCTTGACGATGGAGACCCAGTACTTC. Amino acid sequence: CASSLTMETQYF.

The V and J genes are TRBV30 and TRBJ2-1; D tentatively reads TRBD1 or TRBD2 (5 bases each). The CDR3 has 15 residues. V was shortened by 4 bases and J by 0 bases, with 13 bases between the two germline ends. The germline gives CDR1 GTSNPN, CDR2 SVGIG (reference sequence). CDR3 in amino acids: CAWIASGTSYNEQFF. The CDR3 nucleotides read TGTGCCTGGATCGCGTCGGGGACCTCCTACAATGAGCAGTTCTTC.